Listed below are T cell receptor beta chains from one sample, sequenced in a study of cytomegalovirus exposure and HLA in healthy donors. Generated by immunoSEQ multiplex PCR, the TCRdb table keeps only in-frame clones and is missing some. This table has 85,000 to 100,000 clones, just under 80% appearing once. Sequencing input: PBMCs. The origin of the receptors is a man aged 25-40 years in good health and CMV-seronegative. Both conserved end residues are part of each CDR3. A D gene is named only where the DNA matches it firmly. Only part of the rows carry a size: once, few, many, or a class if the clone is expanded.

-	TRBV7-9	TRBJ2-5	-	CASSPRDTTGTQYF	TGTGCCAGCAGCCCTCGGGACACTACGGGGACCCAGTACTTC
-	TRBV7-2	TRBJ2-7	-	CASSRRGTYEQYF	TGTGCCAGCAGCCGGAGGGGTACCTACGAGCAGTACTTC
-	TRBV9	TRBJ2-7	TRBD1	CASSGTGGFYEQYF	TGTGCCAGCAGCGGGACAGGGGGCTTCTACGAGCAGTACTTC
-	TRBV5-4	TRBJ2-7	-	CASSLAGISYEQYF	TGTGCCAGCAGCTTGGCCGGGATCTCCTACGAGCAGTACTTC
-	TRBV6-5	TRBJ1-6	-	CASSYGWGGDNSPLHF	TGTGCCAGCAGTTACGGATGGGGGGGGGATAATTCACCCCTCCACTTT
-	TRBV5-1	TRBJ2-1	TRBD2	CASSRRLAGNNEQFF	TGCGCCAGCAGTCGACGACTAGCGGGTAACAATGAGCAGTTCTTC
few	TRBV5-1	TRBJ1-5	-	CASSLQGMGNQPQHF	TGCGCCAGCAGCTTGCAGGGGATGGGCAATCAGCCCCAGCATTTT
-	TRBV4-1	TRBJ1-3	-	CASSQVSTAGSGNTIYF	TGCGCCAGCAGCCAAGTTAGTACAGCCGGCTCTGGAAACACCATATATTTT
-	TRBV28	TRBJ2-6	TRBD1	CASSFQGAGANVLTF	TGTGCCAGCAGTTTTCAGGGGGCTGGGGCCAACGTCCTGACTTTC
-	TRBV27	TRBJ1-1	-	CASRRHTEYNEAFF	TGTGCCAGCAGGCGTCACACAGAATATAATGAAGCTTTCTTT
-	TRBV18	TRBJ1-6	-	CASSGGGSNSPLHF	TGTGCCAGCTCCGGAGGAGGTTCTAATTCACCCCTCCACTTT
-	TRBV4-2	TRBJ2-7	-	CASTGISEEQYF	TGTGCCAGCACCGGGATTTCTGAAGAGCAGTACTTC
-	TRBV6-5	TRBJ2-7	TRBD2	CASSWAGAGYEQYF	TGTGCCAGCAGTTGGGCGGGAGCGGGGTACGAGCAGTACTTC
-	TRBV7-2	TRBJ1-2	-	CASIQPRDYGYTF	TGTGCCAGCATCCAACCGAGGGATTATGGCTACACCTTC
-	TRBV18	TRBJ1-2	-	CASSPPTANGYTF	TGTGCCAGCTCACCACCGACAGCAAATGGCTACACCTTC
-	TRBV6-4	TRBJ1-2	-	CASSDRGYGYTF	TGTGCCAGCAGTGACAGGGGCTATGGCTACACCTTC